This entry describes one T cell receptor beta chain. This clonotype has at least ten counts. The antigen it recognizes is unknown. Per-base quality was not reported, and no clone a single base away is much larger than it. The record originates from a study of breast tumors, draining lymph nodes, adjacent tissues listed by TCRdb under 2016. A note on the overall study: In breast cancer patients, the study compared the TCR beta repertoires of tumor, adjacent nontumor tissue and axillary lymph nodes. The study aimed to assess the relationships and possible T-cell exchange between tumor, surrounding tissue and draining lymph node repertoires in human breast cancer. What the work shows at the level of the full study, not this receptor alone: T-cell repertoire diversity in tumors was found to be lower than in lymph nodes but higher than in nontumor tissue, and preferential V and J gene usage was observed. The data were considered consistent with most tumor T cells being derived from the lymph node and subsequently expanding within tumor tissue. The conclusion that tumor T cells originate in lymph nodes was framed as consistent with a hypothesis rather than directly demonstrated. Tumor and nontumor tissue repertoires were significantly more similar in luminal-like than in basal-like breast cancer.

The sequencing machine was an Illumina HiSeq 2000. TCR beta chain libraries were generated by multiplex PCR amplification. The amplified TCR beta chain products were analyzed by high-throughput sequencing. Clones were called with MiXCR by TCRdb after fastp trimmed the public reads at Q25, and only in-frame beta chains were retained. Merged by CDR3 protein, the rows form single entries marked with the most common genes and DNA. This sample holds some 65,000 distinct CDR3 sequences; 43% were observed only once. The ten biggest clones cover over 7.5% of the sample. CDR1 and CDR2, looked up from the germline V gene (reference sequence), are DFQATT and SNEGSKA. Between the V and J ends, shortened by 1 base and 0 bases respectively, the junction contains 8 bases. The CDR3 runs 14 amino acids, cysteine and phenylalanine included. Only the CDR3 DNA is retained, 42 bases long and in frame from the first base.

This receptor was identified in a female donor with breast cancer. Some clones in this sample may be carry-over from other donors' samples. The receptor chain draws on TRBV20-1 and TRBJ2-3; perhaps TRBD1 is the D gene, with 5 bases matching. Input material: breast tumor tissue. The CDR3 sequence is CSARGSGSTDTQYF. Here is the DNA: TGCAGTGCTAGAGGCTCAGGGAGCACAGATACGCAGTATTTT.